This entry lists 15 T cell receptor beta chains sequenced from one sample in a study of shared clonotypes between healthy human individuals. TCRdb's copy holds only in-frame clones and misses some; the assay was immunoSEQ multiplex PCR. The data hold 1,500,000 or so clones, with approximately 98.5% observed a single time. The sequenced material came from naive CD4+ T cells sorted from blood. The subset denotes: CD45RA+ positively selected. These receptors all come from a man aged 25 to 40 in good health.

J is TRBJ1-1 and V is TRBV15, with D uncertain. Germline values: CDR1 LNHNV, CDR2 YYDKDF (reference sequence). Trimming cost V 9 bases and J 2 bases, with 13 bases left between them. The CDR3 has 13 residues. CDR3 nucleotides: TGTGCCACAGCGGTGCAGCCCAACACTGAAGCTTTCTTT. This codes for CATAVQPNTEAFF. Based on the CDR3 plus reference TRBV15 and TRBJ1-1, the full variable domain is DAMVIQNPRYQVTQFGKPVTLSCSQTLNHNVMYWYQQKSSQAPKLLFHYYDKDFNNEADTPDNFQSRRPNTSFCFLDIRSPGLGDTAMYLCATAVQPNTEAFFGQGTRLTVV.

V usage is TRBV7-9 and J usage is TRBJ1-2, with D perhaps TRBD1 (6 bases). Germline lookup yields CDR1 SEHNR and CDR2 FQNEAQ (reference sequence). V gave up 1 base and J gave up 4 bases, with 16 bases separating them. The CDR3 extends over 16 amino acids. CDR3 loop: CASSLVGEFRGYGYTF. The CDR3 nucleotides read TGTGCCAGCAGCTTAGTCGGGGAGTTCAGGGGCTATGGCTACACCTTC.

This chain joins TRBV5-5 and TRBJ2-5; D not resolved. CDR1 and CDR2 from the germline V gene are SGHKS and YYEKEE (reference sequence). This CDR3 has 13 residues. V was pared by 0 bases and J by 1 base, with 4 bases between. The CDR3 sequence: CASSLVTQETQYF. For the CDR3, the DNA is TGTGCCAGCAGCTTGGTTACCCAAGAGACCCAGTACTTC.

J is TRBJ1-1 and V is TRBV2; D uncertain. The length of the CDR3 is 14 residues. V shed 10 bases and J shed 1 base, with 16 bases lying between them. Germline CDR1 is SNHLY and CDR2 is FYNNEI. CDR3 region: CAIPTSSENTEAFF. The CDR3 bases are TGTGCCATTCCAACATCCTCAGAGAACACTGAAGCTTTCTTT.

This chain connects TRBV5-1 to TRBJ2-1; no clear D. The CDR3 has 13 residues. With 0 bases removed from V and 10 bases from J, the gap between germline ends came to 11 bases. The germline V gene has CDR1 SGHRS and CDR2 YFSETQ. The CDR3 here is CASSLGTVGEQFF. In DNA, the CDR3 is TGCGCCAGCAGCTTGGGCACAGTTGGGGAGCAGTTCTTC. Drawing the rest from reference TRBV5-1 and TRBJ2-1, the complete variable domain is KAGVTQTPRYLIKTRGQQVTLSCSPISGHRSVSWYQQTPGQGLQFLFEYFSETQRNKGNFPGRFSGRQFSNSRSEMNVSTLELGDSALYLCASSLGTVGEQFFGPGTRLTVL.

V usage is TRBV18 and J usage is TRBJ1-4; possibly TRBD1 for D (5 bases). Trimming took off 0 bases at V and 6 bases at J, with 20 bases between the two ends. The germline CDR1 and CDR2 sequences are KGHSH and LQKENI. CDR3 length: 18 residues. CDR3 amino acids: CASSPPRGETDSYEKLFF. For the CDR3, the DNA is TGTGCCAGCTCACCACCGCGAGGGGAGACCGACAGTTATGAAAAACTGTTTTTT. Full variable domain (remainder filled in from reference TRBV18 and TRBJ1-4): NAGVMQNPRHLVRRRGQEARLRCSPMKGHSHVYWYRQLPEEGLKFMVYLQKENIIDESGMPKERFSAEFPKEGPSILRIQQVVRGDSAAYFCASSPPRGETDSYEKLFFGSGTQLSVL.

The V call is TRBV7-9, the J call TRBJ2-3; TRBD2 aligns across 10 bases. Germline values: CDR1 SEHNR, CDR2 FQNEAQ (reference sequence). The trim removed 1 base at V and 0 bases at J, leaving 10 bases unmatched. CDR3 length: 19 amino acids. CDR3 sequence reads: CASSLGASGRPSSTDTQYF. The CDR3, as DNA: TGTGCCAGCAGCTTAGGGGCTAGCGGGAGACCGAGTAGCACAGATACGCAGTATTTT.

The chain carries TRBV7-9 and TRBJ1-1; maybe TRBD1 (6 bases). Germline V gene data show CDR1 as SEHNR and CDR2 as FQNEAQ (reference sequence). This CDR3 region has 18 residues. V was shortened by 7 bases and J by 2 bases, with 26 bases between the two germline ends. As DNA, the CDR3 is TGTGCCAGCATCCTGAGAGCGGGACATTCTCTTAAAAACACTGAAGCTTTCTTT. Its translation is CASILRAGHSLKNTEAFF.

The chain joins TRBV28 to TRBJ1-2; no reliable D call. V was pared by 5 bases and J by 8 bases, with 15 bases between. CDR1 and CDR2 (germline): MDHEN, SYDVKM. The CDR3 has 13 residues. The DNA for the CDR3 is TGTGCCAGCAGTGGACGACGAACTATGGGCTACACCTTC. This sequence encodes CASSGRRTMGYTF.

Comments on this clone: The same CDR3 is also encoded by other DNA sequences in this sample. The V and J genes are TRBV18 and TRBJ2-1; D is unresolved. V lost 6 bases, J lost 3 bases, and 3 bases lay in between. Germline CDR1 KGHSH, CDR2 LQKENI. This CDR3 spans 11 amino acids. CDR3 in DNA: TGTGCCAGCTCTGGCTACAATGAGCAGTTCTTC. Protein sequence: CASSGYNEQFF.

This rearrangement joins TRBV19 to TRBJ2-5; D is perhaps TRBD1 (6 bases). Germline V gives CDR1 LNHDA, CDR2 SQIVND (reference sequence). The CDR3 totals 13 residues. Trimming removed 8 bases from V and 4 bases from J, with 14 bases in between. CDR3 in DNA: TGTGCCAGTGGACCCCAGGGGACAGAGACCCAGTACTTC. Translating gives CASGPQGTETQYF. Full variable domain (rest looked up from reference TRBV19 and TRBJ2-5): DGGITQSPKYLFRKEGQNVTLSCEQNLNHDAMYWYRQDPGQGLRLIYYSQIVNDFQKGDIAEGYSVSREKKESFPLTVTSAQKNPTAFYLCASGPQGTETQYFGPGTRLLVL.

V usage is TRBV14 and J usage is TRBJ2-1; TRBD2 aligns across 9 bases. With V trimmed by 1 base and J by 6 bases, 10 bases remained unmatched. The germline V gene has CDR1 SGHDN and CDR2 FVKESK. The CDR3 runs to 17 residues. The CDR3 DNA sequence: TGTGCCAGCAGCCAAGTCATTGGCGGGAGGGCATTCAATGAGCAGTTCTTC. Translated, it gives CASSQVIGGRAFNEQFF.

CDR3 DNA: TGTGCCAGCAGACCGGGACAGAGCTCCTACGAGCAGTACTTC. Amino acids: CASRPGQSSYEQYF. The chain joins TRBV2 to TRBJ2-7; TRBD1 agrees at 7 bases. Germline V gene data show CDR1 as SNHLY and CDR2 as FYNNEI. The ends lost 6 bases at V and 0 bases at J; junction bases unmatched: 5. The CDR3 length is 14 residues.

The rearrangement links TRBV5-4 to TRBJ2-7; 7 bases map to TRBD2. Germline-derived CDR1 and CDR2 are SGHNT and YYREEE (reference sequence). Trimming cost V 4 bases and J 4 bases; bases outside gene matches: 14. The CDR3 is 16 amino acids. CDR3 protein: CASSQPGGASGYEQYF. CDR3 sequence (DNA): TGTGCCAGCAGCCAACCGGGGGGAGCGAGTGGGTACGAGCAGTACTTC.

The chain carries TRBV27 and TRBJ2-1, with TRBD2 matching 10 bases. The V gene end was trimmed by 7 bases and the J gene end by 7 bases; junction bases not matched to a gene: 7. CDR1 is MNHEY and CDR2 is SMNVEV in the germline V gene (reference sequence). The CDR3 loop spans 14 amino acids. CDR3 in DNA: TGTGCCAGCAATGCTAGCGGGAGACGGAATGAGCAGTTCTTC. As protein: CASNASGRRNEQFF.